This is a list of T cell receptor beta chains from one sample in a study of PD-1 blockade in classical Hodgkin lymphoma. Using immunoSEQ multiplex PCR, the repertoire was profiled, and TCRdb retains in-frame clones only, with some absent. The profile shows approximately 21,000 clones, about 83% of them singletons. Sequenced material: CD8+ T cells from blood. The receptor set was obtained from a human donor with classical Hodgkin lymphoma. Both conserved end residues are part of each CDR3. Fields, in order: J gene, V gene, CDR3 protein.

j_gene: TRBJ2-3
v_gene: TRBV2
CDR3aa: CASSENRGDTQYF

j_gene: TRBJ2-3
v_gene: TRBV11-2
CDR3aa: CASSLDMGPTDTQYF

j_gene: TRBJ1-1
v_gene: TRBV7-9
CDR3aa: CASSLAVQGTEAFF

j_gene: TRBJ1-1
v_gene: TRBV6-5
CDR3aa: CASSYRSGNTEAFF

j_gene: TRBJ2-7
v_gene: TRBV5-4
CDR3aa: CASSPGAGVYEQYF

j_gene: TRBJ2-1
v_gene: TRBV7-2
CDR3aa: CASSLAPGVADSYNEQFF

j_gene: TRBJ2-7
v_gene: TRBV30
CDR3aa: CAWSYGDQPDEQYF

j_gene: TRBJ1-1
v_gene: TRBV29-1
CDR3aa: CSVEFIMNTEAFF

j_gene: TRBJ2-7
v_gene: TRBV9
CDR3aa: CASSVAGFGEQYF

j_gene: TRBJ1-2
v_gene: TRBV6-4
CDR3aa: CASSAGGGLGYGYTF

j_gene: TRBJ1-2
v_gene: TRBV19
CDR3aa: CASSKSRGLGRGYGYTF

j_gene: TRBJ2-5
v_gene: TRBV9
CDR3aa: CASSPNPVQETQYF

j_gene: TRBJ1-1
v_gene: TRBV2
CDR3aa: CASRDVRGDAFF

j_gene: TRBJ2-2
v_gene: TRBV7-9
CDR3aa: CASSFLSGGGELFF

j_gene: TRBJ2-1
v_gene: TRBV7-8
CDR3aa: CASSLGPGLGYNEQFF

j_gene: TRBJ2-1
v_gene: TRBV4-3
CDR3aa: CASSQEGGGSYNEQFF

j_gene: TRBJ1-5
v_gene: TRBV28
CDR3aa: CASSQLDSLYSNQPQHF

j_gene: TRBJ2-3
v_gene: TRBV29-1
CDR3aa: CSSRDRGFYTQYF

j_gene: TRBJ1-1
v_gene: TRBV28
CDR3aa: CASSFLSHPLRLVYTEAFF

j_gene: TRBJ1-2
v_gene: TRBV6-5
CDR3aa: CASSITGTSNYGYTF

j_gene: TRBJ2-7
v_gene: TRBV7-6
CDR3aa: CASSLQHEQYF

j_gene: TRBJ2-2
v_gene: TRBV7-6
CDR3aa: CASSLGLAGGTGELFF

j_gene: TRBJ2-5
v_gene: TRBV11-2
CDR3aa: CASSTGPQETQYF

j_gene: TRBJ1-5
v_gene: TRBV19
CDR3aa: CASSMEGERAQHF

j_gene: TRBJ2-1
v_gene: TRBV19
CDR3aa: CASSWDSSSSYNEQFF

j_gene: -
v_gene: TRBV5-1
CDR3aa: CASSFLAAGTGIHEQYF

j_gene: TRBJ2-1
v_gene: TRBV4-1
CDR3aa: CASSQALTQTSLQFF

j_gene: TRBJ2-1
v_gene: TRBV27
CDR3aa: CASSPSGFVYNEQFF

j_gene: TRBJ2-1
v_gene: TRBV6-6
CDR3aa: CASTNYRDEQFF

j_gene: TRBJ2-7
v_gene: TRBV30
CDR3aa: CAWSVVGSYEQYF

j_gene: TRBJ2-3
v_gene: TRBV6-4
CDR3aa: CASSAGTGGTDTQYF

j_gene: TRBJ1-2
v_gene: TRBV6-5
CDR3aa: CASRGTEYFYGYTF

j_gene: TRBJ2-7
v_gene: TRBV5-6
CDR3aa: CASSWVPSEQYF

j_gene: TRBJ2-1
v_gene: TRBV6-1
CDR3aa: CASTLLISYNEQFF

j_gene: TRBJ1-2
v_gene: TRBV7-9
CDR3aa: CASSLVLAPYGYTF

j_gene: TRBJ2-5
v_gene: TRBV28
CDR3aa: CASSLSVETQYF

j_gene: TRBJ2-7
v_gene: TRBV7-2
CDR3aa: CASSPGASYEQYF

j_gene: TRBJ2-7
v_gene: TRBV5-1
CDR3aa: CASSLALTGGYEQYF

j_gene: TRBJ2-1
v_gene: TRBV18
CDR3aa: CASSPTARDSWGNEQFF

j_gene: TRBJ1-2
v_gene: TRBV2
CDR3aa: CASSRDPDRANYGYTF

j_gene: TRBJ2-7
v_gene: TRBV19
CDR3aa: CASSSPGGSVHEQYF

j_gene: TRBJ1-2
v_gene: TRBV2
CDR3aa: CASFRDRAYGYTF

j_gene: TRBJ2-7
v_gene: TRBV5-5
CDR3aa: CASSLVRGVRYEQYF

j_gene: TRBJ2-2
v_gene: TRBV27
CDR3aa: CASSGGPRGYTGELFF

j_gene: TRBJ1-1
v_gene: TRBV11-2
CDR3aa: CASSKGQLEAFF

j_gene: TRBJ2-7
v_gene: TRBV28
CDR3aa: CASSSRTSGNYEQYF

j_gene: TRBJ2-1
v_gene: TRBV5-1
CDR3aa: CASSLRVEVSNEQFF

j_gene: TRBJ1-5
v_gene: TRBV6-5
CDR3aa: CASSYSWSQPQHF

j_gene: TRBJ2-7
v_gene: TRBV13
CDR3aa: CASSLGRRRLNEQYF

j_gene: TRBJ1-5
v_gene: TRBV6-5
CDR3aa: CASWAGVTNQPQHF

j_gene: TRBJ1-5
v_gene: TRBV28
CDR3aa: CASSFPDRGYQPQHF

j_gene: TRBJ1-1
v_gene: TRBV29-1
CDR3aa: CSVGLRQETEAFF

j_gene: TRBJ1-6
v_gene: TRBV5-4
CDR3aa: CASSEGGLSYNSPLHF

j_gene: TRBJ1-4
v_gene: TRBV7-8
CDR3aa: CASSLIRTGGLYNEKLFF

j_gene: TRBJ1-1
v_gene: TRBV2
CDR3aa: CASSDYSQVLSEAFF

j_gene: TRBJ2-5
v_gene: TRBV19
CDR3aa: CASSPGTRLQETQYF

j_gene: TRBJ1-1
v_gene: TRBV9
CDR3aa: CASSVAPREDEAFF

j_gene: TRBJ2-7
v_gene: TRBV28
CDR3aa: CASSPGLAGVSYEQYF

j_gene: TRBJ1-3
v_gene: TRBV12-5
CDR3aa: CASALDFSGGNTIYF

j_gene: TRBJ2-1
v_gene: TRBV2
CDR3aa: CASSEALHQYNEQFF